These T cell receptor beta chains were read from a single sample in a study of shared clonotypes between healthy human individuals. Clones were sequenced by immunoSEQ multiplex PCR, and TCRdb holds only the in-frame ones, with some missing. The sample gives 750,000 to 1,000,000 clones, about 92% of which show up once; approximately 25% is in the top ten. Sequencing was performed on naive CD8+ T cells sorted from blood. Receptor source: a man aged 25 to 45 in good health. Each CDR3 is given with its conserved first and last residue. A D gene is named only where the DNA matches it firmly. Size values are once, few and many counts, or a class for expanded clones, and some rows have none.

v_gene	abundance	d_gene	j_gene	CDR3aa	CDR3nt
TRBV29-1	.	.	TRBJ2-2	CSVGRGAGELFF	TGCAGCGTTGGACGAGGGGCCGGGGAGCTGTTTTTT
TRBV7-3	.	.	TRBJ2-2	CASSVKAGELFF	TGTGCCAGCAGCGTCAAAGCCGGGGAGCTGTTTTTT
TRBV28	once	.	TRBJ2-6	CASSLSGQSTGANVLTF	TGTGCCAGCAGCCTGTCGGGGCAAAGTACCGGGGCCAACGTCCTGACTTTC
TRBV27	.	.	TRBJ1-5	CASSLYRAGQPQHF	TGTGCCAGCAGTTTATACAGGGCAGGACAGCCCCAGCATTTT
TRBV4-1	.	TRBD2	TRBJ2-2	CASSVRLAGGPSGELFF	TGCGCCAGCAGCGTGAGACTAGCGGGAGGGCCCAGCGGGGAGCTGTTTTTT
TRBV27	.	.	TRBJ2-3	CASSLWELSDTQYF	TGTGCCAGCAGTTTGTGGGAGCTGTCAGATACGCAGTATTTT
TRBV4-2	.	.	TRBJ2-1	CASSQVVGNEQFF	TGTGCCAGCAGCCAAGTCGTGGGCAATGAGCAGTTCTTC
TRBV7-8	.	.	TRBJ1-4	CASSIGSGFYDEKLFF	TGTGCCAGCAGCATCGGGTCGGGGTTTTATGATGAAAAACTGTTTTTT
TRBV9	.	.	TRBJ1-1	CASTPFGSALGTEAFF	TGTGCCAGCACCCCCTTTGGCTCGGCCCTCGGCACTGAAGCTTTCTTT
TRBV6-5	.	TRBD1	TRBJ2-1	CASSLTGSYNEQFF	TGTGCCAGCAGTCTGACAGGGTCCTACAATGAGCAGTTCTTC
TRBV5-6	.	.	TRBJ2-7	CASSLEGFSYEQYF	TGTGCCAGCAGCTTGGAGGGATTCTCCTACGAGCAGTACTTC
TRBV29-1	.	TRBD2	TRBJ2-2	CSAGTSGSEAGELFF	TGCAGTGCCGGCACTAGCGGGTCGGAAGCCGGGGAGCTGTTTTTT
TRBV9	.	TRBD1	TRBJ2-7	CASSVGGTGIAYEQYF	TGTGCCAGCAGCGTAGGGGGGACAGGTATAGCCTACGAGCAGTACTTC
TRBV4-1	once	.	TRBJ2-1	CASSQVGRNNEQFF	TGCGCCAGCAGCCAGGTAGGGCGGAACAATGAGCAGTTCTTC
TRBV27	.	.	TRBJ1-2	CASSFPGAVYGYTF	TGTGCCAGCAGTTTCCCGGGAGCGGTCTATGGCTACACCTTC
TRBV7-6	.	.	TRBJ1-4	CASTALYNEKLFF	TGTGCCAGCACCGCACTCTATAATGAAAAACTGTTTTTT
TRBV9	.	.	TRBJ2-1	CASSVVSGGSSYNEQFF	TGTGCCAGCAGCGTAGTGTCCGGGGGTTCTAGCTACAATGAGCAGTTCTTC
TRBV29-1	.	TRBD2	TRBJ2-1	CSVIGTSGSDEQFF	TGCAGCGTTATAGGGACTAGCGGGAGCGATGAGCAGTTCTTC
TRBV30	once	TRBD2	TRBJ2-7	CAWSYGGGEQYF	TGTGCCTGGAGTTATGGGGGGGGCGAGCAGTACTTC
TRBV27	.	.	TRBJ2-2	CASSLGGTGELFF	TGTGCCAGCAGTTTAGGGGGCACGGGGGAGCTGTTTTTT
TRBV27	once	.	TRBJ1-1	CASSLSPLAPTEAFF	TGTGCCAGCAGTCTCTCCCCCCTAGCCCCGACTGAAGCTTTCTTT
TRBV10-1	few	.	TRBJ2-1	CASTLEQFF	TGCGCCAGTACTCTCGAGCAGTTCTTC
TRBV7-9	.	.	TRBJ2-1	CASRSHYNEQFF	TGTGCCAGCAGGAGCCACTACAATGAGCAGTTCTTC
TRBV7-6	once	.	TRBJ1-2	CASSRDAGTNYGYTF	TGTGCCAGCAGCCGGGACGCCGGGACTAACTATGGCTACACCTTC
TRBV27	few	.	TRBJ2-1	CASSLSWYNEQFF	TGTGCCAGCAGCCTTAGCTGGTACAATGAGCAGTTCTTC
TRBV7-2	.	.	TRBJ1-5	CASTLFGPNNNQPQHF	TGTGCCAGCACCCTCTTCGGACCGAATAACAATCAGCCCCAGCATTTT
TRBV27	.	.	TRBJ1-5	CASSLNTGTQPQHF	TGTGCCAGCAGCCTTAACACAGGGACTCAGCCCCAGCATTTT
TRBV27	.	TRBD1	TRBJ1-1	CASSSGQGRANTEAFF	TGTGCCAGCAGTTCAGGACAGGGTCGGGCCAACACTGAAGCTTTCTTT
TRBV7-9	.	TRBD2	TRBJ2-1	CASSIAGTSNEQFF	TGTGCCAGCAGCATAGCCGGGACTAGTAATGAGCAGTTCTTC
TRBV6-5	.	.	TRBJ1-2	CASSYGGIRNYGYTF	TGTGCCAGCAGTTATGGAGGGATTCGTAACTATGGCTACACCTTC
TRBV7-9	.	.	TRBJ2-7	CASSQGGLEQYF	TGTGCCAGCAGCCAGGGGGGGCTCGAGCAGTACTTC
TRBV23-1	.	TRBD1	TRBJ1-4	CASSLRQGAREKLFF	TGCGCCAGCAGTCTTCGACAGGGGGCGCGTGAAAAACTGTTTTTT
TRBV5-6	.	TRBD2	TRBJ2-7	CASSHTLATYEQYF	TGTGCCAGCAGCCACACACTAGCGACCTACGAGCAGTACTTC
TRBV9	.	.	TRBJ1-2	CASSATGLSYGYTF	TGTGCCAGCAGCGCAACGGGACTCAGCTATGGCTACACCTTC
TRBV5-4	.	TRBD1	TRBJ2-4	CASSVLTGEVRDIQYF	TGTGCCAGCAGCGTCTTGACAGGGGAAGTGCGCGACATTCAGTACTTC
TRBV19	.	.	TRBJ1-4	CARPRGTTTNEKLFF	TGTGCCAGACCCCGAGGGACTACAACTAATGAAAAACTGTTTTTT
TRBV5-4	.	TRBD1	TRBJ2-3	CASSFGQGVPPSQDTQYF	TGTGCCAGCAGCTTCGGACAGGGAGTCCCCCCCTCACAAGATACGCAGTATTTT
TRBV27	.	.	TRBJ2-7	CASSSPDGGTPYEQYF	TGTGCCAGCAGTTCCCCTGACGGCGGGACCCCCTACGAGCAGTACTTC
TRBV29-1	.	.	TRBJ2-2	CSVEIRGRRGITGELFF	TGCAGCGTTGAAATCCGCGGCCGCAGGGGAATCACCGGGGAGCTGTTTTTT
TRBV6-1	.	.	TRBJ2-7	CAALAYEQYF	TGTGCCGCTCTAGCCTACGAGCAGTACTTC
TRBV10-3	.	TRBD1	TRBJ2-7	CAISGDRVRSEQYF	TGTGCCATCAGTGGGGACAGGGTTCGCAGCGAGCAGTACTTC
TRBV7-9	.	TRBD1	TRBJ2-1	CASSFPPGQGIRNEQFF	TGTGCCAGCAGCTTTCCACCTGGACAGGGGATTCGAAATGAGCAGTTCTTC
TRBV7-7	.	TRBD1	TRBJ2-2	CASSLGTGGAGELFF	TGTGCCAGCAGCTTAGGGACAGGGGGTGCCGGGGAGCTGTTTTTT
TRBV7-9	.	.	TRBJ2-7	CASSTTTSSYEQYF	TGTGCCAGCAGCACCACGACTAGCTCCTACGAGCAGTACTTC
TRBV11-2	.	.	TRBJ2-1	CASSLALDNEQFF	TGTGCCAGCAGCTTAGCACTAGACAATGAGCAGTTCTTC
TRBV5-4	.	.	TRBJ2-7	CASSLRTVAYEQYF	TGTGCCAGCAGCTTGAGAACAGTCGCCTACGAGCAGTACTTC
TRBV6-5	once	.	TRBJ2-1	CASSYSVWAYNEQFF	TGTGCCAGCAGTTACTCTGTGTGGGCCTACAATGAGCAGTTCTTC
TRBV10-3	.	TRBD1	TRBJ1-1	CAISMGQGKTEAFF	TGTGCCATCAGTATGGGACAGGGGAAGACTGAAGCTTTCTTT
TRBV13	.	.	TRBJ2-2	CASNHGGAGELFF	TGTGCCAGCAATCATGGTGGCGCCGGGGAGCTGTTTTTT